This is a list of T cell receptor beta chains from one sample in a study of T cells in Graves' hyperthyroidism and ophthalmopathy. A single record per CDR3 protein comes from TCRdb applying MiXCR to the multiplex PCR reads. In the table there are over 700,000 distinct CDR3 sequences, about 17% of which are singletons. The source material was blood. These receptors were taken from a woman aged 50 to 65 with Graves' hyperthyroidism that later progressed to Graves' ophthalmopathy. The CDR3 runs from the conserved cysteine through the conserved F or W. The order of the fields is D gene, clone size, J gene, V gene, CDR3 protein, CDR3 DNA. A D gene is named only where the DNA matches it firmly. Clone size is stated in some rows and not others, as once, few, many or a class when expanded.

d_call: TRBD1
clone_size: NA
j_call: TRBJ1-2
v_call: TRBV12-3/TRBV12-4
cdr3_aa: CASTYPGTDYGYTF
cdr3_nt: TGTGCCAGCACCTACCCCGGGACAGACTATGGCTACACCTTC

d_call: NA
clone_size: few
j_call: TRBJ2-3
v_call: TRBV5-1
cdr3_aa: CASNFEPGARTDTQYF
cdr3_nt: TGCGCCAGCAATTTCGAACCAGGGGCTCGCACAGATACGCAGTATTTT

d_call: NA
clone_size: many
j_call: TRBJ1-1
v_call: TRBV3-1
cdr3_aa: CASSQDGATEAFF
cdr3_nt: TGTGCCAGCAGCCAAGATGGGGCCACTGAAGCTTTCTTT

d_call: NA
clone_size: many
j_call: TRBJ2-5
v_call: TRBV5-1
cdr3_aa: CASSLYYQETQYF
cdr3_nt: TGCGCCAGCAGCTTGTACTATCAAGAGACCCAGTACTTC

d_call: NA
clone_size: few
j_call: TRBJ1-1
v_call: TRBV4-1
cdr3_aa: CASSQPQGWTEAFF
cdr3_nt: TGCGCCAGCAGCCAACCCCAGGGGTGGACTGAAGCTTTCTTT

d_call: NA
clone_size: NA
j_call: TRBJ1-1
v_call: TRBV29-1
cdr3_aa: CSVGGTNTEAFF
cdr3_nt: TGCAGCGTTGGGGGGACCAACACTGAAGCTTTCTTT

d_call: TRBD1
clone_size: once
j_call: TRBJ1-4
v_call: TRBV27
cdr3_aa: CASRRDSLNEKLFF
cdr3_nt: TGTGCCAGCAGACGGGACAGCCTGAATGAAAAACTGTTTTTT

d_call: TRBD2
clone_size: NA
j_call: TRBJ2-3
v_call: TRBV7-9
cdr3_aa: CASSSPEVIAGVTDTQYF
cdr3_nt: TGTGCCAGCAGCTCCCCCGAGGTTATAGCGGGGGTTACAGATACGCAGTATTTT

d_call: NA
clone_size: NA
j_call: TRBJ1-2
v_call: TRBV6-1
cdr3_aa: CASEALWTTGGYTF
cdr3_nt: TGTGCCAGCGAAGCCCTTTGGACAACCGGCGGCTACACCTTC

d_call: TRBD2
clone_size: few
j_call: TRBJ2-3
v_call: TRBV5-1
cdr3_aa: CASSLFLAGGPTPDTQYF
cdr3_nt: TGCGCCAGCAGCTTGTTTCTAGCGGGGGGGCCCACCCCAGATACGCAGTATTTT

d_call: NA
clone_size: many
j_call: TRBJ2-7
v_call: TRBV11-3
cdr3_aa: CASSLEGQYEQYF
cdr3_nt: TGTGCCAGCAGCTTAGAGGGGCAGTACGAGCAGTACTTC

d_call: TRBD2
clone_size: few
j_call: TRBJ2-5
v_call: TRBV29-1
cdr3_aa: CSVEGESGLADQETQYF
cdr3_nt: TGCAGCGTTGAAGGGGAAAGCGGACTAGCGGACCAAGAGACCCAGTACTTC

d_call: TRBD2
clone_size: NA
j_call: TRBJ2-2
v_call: TRBV7-8
cdr3_aa: CASSLSGVDGELFF
cdr3_nt: TGTGCCAGCAGCCTTAGCGGGGTGGACGGGGAGCTGTTTTTT

d_call: TRBD1
clone_size: many
j_call: TRBJ1-2
v_call: TRBV30
cdr3_aa: CAWGTGGRFYGYTF
cdr3_nt: TGTGCCTGGGGGACAGGGGGAAGGTTTTATGGCTACACCTTC

d_call: TRBD1
clone_size: many
j_call: TRBJ2-1
v_call: TRBV27
cdr3_aa: CASTDRDRYNEQFF
cdr3_nt: TGTGCCAGCACCGACCGGGACAGGTACAATGAGCAGTTCTTC

d_call: TRBD2
clone_size: many
j_call: TRBJ2-3
v_call: TRBV5-1
cdr3_aa: CASSLAGGRTDTQYF
cdr3_nt: TGCGCCAGCAGCTTAGCGGGGGGGCGCACAGATACGCAGTATTTT

d_call: TRBD1
clone_size: NA
j_call: TRBJ2-7
v_call: TRBV4-1
cdr3_aa: CASSLPDRAGEQYF
cdr3_nt: TGCGCCAGCAGCCTACCGGACAGGGCAGGCGAGCAGTACTTC

d_call: NA
clone_size: many
j_call: TRBJ2-2
v_call: TRBV11-3
cdr3_aa: CASSSDSTGTGELFF
cdr3_nt: TGTGCCAGCAGCTCAGACAGCACGGGCACCGGGGAGCTGTTTTTT

d_call: NA
clone_size: NA
j_call: TRBJ1-5
v_call: TRBV27
cdr3_aa: CASSLRGASYQPQHF
cdr3_nt: TGTGCCAGCAGTTTACGGGGGGCGTCGTATCAGCCCCAGCATTTT

d_call: TRBD1
clone_size: many
j_call: TRBJ1-1
v_call: TRBV18
cdr3_aa: CASSDGTGEYFWNTEAFF
cdr3_nt: TGTGCCAGCTCAGACGGGACAGGGGAATATTTCTGGAACACTGAAGCTTTCTTT

d_call: TRBD2
clone_size: many
j_call: TRBJ2-5
v_call: TRBV11-2
cdr3_aa: CASSLGGMETQYF
cdr3_nt: TGTGCCAGCAGCTTGGGAGGGATGGAGACCCAGTACTTC

d_call: NA
clone_size: few
j_call: TRBJ2-5
v_call: TRBV12-3/TRBV12-4
cdr3_aa: CASSRDGQETQYF
cdr3_nt: TGTGCCAGCAGTAGGGACGGCCAAGAGACCCAGTACTTC

d_call: NA
clone_size: few
j_call: TRBJ1-2
v_call: TRBV6-4
cdr3_aa: CASSDGSRYGYTF
cdr3_nt: TGTGCCAGCAGTGACGGGAGCCGCTATGGCTACACCTTC

d_call: TRBD2
clone_size: NA
j_call: TRBJ2-2
v_call: TRBV10-3
cdr3_aa: CAVGEGFANTGELFF
cdr3_nt: TGTGCCGTCGGGGAGGGGTTCGCGAACACCGGGGAGCTGTTTTTT

d_call: TRBD2
clone_size: NA
j_call: TRBJ2-3
v_call: TRBV19
cdr3_aa: CASRPGPGGTDTQYF
cdr3_nt: TGTGCCAGTAGACCCGGGCCGGGGGGAACAGATACGCAGTATTTT

d_call: NA
clone_size: NA
j_call: TRBJ1-2
v_call: TRBV5-5
cdr3_aa: CASSFERLYGYTF
cdr3_nt: TGTGCCAGCAGCTTCGAAAGATTGTATGGCTACACCTTC

d_call: NA
clone_size: few
j_call: TRBJ1-4
v_call: TRBV29-1
cdr3_aa: CSVETVATNEKLFF
cdr3_nt: TGCAGCGTTGAGACGGTTGCAACTAATGAAAAACTGTTTTTT

d_call: NA
clone_size: few
j_call: TRBJ1-6
v_call: TRBV12-3/TRBV12-4
cdr3_aa: CASTSVGAGNSPLHF
cdr3_nt: TGTGCCAGCACCTCCGTGGGGGCTGGTAATTCACCCCTCCACTTT

d_call: NA
clone_size: NA
j_call: TRBJ2-1
v_call: TRBV12-3/TRBV12-4
cdr3_aa: CASSQDLTSSYNEQFF
cdr3_nt: TGTGCCAGCAGCCAAGATTTAACTTCGAGCTACAATGAGCAGTTCTTC

d_call: TRBD2
clone_size: many
j_call: TRBJ2-1
v_call: TRBV5-1
cdr3_aa: CASSKTRVSGGYNEQFF
cdr3_nt: TGCGCCAGCAGCAAGACTAGGGTTAGCGGGGGGTACAATGAGCAGTTCTTC

d_call: NA
clone_size: NA
j_call: TRBJ1-5
v_call: TRBV6-1
cdr3_aa: CASSEALAGYSNQPQHF
cdr3_nt: TGTGCCAGCAGTGAAGCGCTGGCAGGATATAGCAATCAGCCCCAGCATTTT

d_call: TRBD1
clone_size: few
j_call: TRBJ1-6
v_call: TRBV2
cdr3_aa: CASSQTTGARSPLHF
cdr3_nt: TGTGCCAGCAGTCAGACCACAGGGGCGCGTTCACCCCTCCACTTT

d_call: TRBD2
clone_size: many
j_call: TRBJ2-7
v_call: TRBV20-1
cdr3_aa: CSADSGTSGYEQYF
cdr3_nt: TGCAGTGCTGATTCCGGGACTAGCGGATACGAGCAGTACTTC

d_call: NA
clone_size: NA
j_call: TRBJ2-5
v_call: TRBV6-1
cdr3_aa: CASRAGNQYF
cdr3_nt: TGTGCCAGCAGGGCCGGGAATCAGTACTTC

d_call: TRBD1
clone_size: NA
j_call: TRBJ1-5
v_call: TRBV7-3
cdr3_aa: CASSLEAGGGQPQHF
cdr3_nt: TGTGCCAGCAGCTTAGAGGCAGGGGGAGGTCAGCCCCAGCATTTT

d_call: NA
clone_size: few
j_call: TRBJ1-2
v_call: TRBV27
cdr3_aa: CASSLIGAGYGYTF
cdr3_nt: TGTGCCAGCAGTTTAATAGGGGCTGGCTATGGCTACACCTTC

d_call: NA
clone_size: few
j_call: TRBJ1-1
v_call: TRBV12-5
cdr3_aa: CASGLLRQGSMNTEAFF
cdr3_nt: TGTGCTAGTGGTTTGTTGAGGCAGGGATCTATGAACACTGAAGCTTTCTTT

d_call: NA
clone_size: many
j_call: TRBJ1-5
v_call: TRBV6-5
cdr3_aa: CASSYLTRTDNDNQPQHF
cdr3_nt: TGTGCCAGCAGTTACCTAACCAGGACAGACAATGATAATCAGCCCCAGCATTTT

d_call: NA
clone_size: NA
j_call: TRBJ2-1
v_call: TRBV19
cdr3_aa: CATKGYNEQFF
cdr3_nt: TGTGCCACAAAGGGCTACAATGAGCAGTTCTTC

d_call: TRBD2
clone_size: many
j_call: TRBJ2-5
v_call: TRBV30
cdr3_aa: CAWSVQTSGGKETQYF
cdr3_nt: TGTGCCTGGAGTGTACAGACTAGCGGGGGGAAGGAGACCCAGTACTTC

d_call: NA
clone_size: many
j_call: TRBJ2-7
v_call: TRBV3-1
cdr3_aa: CASSQDAREYEQYF
cdr3_nt: TGTGCCAGCAGCCAAGACGCCAGGGAGTACGAGCAGTACTTC

d_call: NA
clone_size: NA
j_call: TRBJ1-4
v_call: TRBV11-2
cdr3_aa: CASSLRVEEKLFF
cdr3_nt: TGTGCCAGCAGCCTCCGAGTAGAGGAAAAACTGTTTTTT

d_call: NA
clone_size: NA
j_call: TRBJ2-2
v_call: TRBV30
cdr3_aa: CAWTPPSGELFF
cdr3_nt: TGTGCCTGGACCCCCCCTTCCGGGGAGCTGTTTTTT

d_call: NA
clone_size: NA
j_call: TRBJ1-2
v_call: TRBV5-4
cdr3_aa: CASSSPRADNYGYTF
cdr3_nt: TGTGCCAGCAGCTCCCCCAGGGCGGACAACTATGGCTACACCTTC

d_call: NA
clone_size: NA
j_call: TRBJ1-1
v_call: TRBV7-9
cdr3_aa: CASSLALRAEAFF
cdr3_nt: TGTGCCAGCAGCTTAGCGCTCAGGGCTGAAGCTTTCTTT

d_call: NA
clone_size: few
j_call: TRBJ2-4
v_call: TRBV6-1
cdr3_aa: CASSEALRVGGVQYF
cdr3_nt: TGTGCCAGCAGTGAAGCGCTTCGGGTCGGGGGAGTTCAGTACTTC

d_call: TRBD1
clone_size: NA
j_call: TRBJ2-7
v_call: TRBV7-2
cdr3_aa: CASSLSGPGQVLREQYF
cdr3_nt: TGTGCCAGCAGCTTATCAGGTCCCGGACAGGTCCTGCGCGAGCAGTACTTC

d_call: TRBD1
clone_size: many
j_call: TRBJ1-6
v_call: TRBV2
cdr3_aa: CASSEARGGSNSPLHF
cdr3_nt: TGTGCCAGCAGTGAAGCGCGAGGGGGCTCTAATTCACCCCTCCACTTT

d_call: TRBD1
clone_size: many
j_call: TRBJ2-5
v_call: TRBV11-2
cdr3_aa: CASSDYGTGRETQYF
cdr3_nt: TGTGCCAGCAGCGACTACGGGACAGGGAGGGAGACCCAGTACTTC

d_call: NA
clone_size: many
j_call: TRBJ2-1
v_call: TRBV7-9
cdr3_aa: CASSLSQGNFYNEQFF
cdr3_nt: TGTGCCAGCAGCTTAAGTCAGGGGAACTTCTACAATGAGCAGTTCTTC

d_call: NA
clone_size: many
j_call: TRBJ1-6
v_call: TRBV20-1
cdr3_aa: CSALAGTGNSPLHF
cdr3_nt: TGCAGTGCTTTGGCGGGAACCGGTAATTCACCCCTCCACTTT